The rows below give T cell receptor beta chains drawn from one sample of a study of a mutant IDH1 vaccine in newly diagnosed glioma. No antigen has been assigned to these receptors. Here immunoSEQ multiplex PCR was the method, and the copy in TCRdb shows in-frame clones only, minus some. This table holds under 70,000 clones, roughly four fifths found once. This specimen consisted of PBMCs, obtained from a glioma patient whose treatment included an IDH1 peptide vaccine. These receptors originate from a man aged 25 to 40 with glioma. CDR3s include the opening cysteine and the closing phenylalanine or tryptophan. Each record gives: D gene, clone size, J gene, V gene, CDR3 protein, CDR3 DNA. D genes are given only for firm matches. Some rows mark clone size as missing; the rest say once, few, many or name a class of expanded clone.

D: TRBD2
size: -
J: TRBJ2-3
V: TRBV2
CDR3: CASSARLAGPTDTQYF
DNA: TGTGCCAGCAGTGCACGACTAGCGGGGCCCACAGATACGCAGTATTTT

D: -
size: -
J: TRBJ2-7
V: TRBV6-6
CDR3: CASSYGSEYEQYF
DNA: TGTGCCAGCAGTTACGGGTCGGAGTACGAGCAGTACTTC

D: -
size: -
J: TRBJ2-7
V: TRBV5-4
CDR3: CASSPETLGPDSYEQYF
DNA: TGTGCCAGCAGCCCCGAAACCCTAGGACCCGACTCCTACGAGCAGTACTTC

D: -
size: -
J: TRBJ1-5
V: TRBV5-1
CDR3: CASSPAGGFGQPQHF
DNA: TGCGCCAGCAGCCCGGCGGGCGGATTCGGGCAGCCCCAGCATTTT

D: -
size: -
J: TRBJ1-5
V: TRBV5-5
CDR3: CASSLGGVQPQHF
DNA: TGTGCCAGCAGCCTAGGGGGGGTACAGCCCCAGCATTTT

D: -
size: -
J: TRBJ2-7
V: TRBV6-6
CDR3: CASSPMDVRNEQYF
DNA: TGTGCCAGCAGTCCCATGGACGTTCGGAACGAGCAGTACTTC

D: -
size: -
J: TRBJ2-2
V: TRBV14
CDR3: CASSQTGIPTLTGELFF
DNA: TGTGCCAGCAGCCAAACCGGGATCCCGACATTGACCGGGGAGCTGTTTTTT

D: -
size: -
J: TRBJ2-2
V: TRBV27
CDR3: CASSFVRGELFF
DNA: TGTGCCAGCAGTTTTGTGCGCGGGGAGCTGTTTTTT

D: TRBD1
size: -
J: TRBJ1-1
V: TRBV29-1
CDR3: CSVRVSTGGRTEAFF
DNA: TGCAGCGTTCGGGTTTCGACAGGGGGCCGCACTGAAGCTTTCTTT

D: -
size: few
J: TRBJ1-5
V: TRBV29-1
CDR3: CSVRVVGNQPQHF
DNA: TGCAGCGTGAGGGTTGTCGGCAATCAGCCCCAGCATTTT

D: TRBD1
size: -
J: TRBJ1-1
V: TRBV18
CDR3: CASSPLGQGYTEAFF
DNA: TGTGCCAGCTCCCCCCTGGGACAGGGTTACACTGAAGCTTTCTTT

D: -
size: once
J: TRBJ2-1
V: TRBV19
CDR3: CASSTQGRSYNEQFF
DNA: TGTGCCAGTAGTACCCAGGGAAGATCCTACAATGAGCAGTTCTTC

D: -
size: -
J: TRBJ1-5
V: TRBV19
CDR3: CASKPNSNQPQHF
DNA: TGTGCCAGTAAACCCAATAGCAATCAGCCCCAGCATTTT

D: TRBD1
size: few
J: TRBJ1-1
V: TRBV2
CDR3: CASIIRDRGTEAFF
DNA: TGTGCCAGCATCATCCGAGACAGGGGCACTGAAGCTTTCTTT

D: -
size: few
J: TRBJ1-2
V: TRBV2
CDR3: CASTTGTDVYGYTF
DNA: TGTGCCAGCACTACCGGGACGGACGTTTATGGCTACACCTTC

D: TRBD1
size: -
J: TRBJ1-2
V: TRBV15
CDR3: CATSRPGQGAMNAGYTF
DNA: TGTGCCACCAGCCGTCCGGGACAGGGGGCGATGAACGCTGGCTACACCTTC

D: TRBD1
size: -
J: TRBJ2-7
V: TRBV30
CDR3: CASRDRGYYEQYF
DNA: TGTGCCTCCAGAGACAGGGGCTACTACGAGCAGTACTTC

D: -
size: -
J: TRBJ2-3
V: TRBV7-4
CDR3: CASSGRDFMFTQYF
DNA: TGTGCCAGCAGCGGTCGGGACTTTATGTTTACGCAGTATTTT

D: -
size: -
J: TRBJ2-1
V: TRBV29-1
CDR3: CSVEDPAGRGSGEQFF
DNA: TGCAGCGTTGAAGATCCGGCGGGACGGGGTAGCGGTGAGCAGTTCTTC

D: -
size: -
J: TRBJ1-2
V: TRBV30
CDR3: CAWSVGSPALGYTF
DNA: TGTGCCTGGAGTGTCGGCAGCCCGGCCTTGGGCTACACCTTC

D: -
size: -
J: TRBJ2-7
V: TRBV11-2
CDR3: CASSLPPGRGEQYF
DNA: TGTGCCAGCAGCTTGCCCCCGGGGCGCGGTGAGCAGTACTTC

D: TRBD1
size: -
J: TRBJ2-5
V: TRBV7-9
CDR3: CASSTGQGAFPETQYF
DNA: TGTGCCAGCAGCACAGGACAGGGGGCTTTTCCCGAGACCCAGTACTTC

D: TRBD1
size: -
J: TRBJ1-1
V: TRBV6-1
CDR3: CASSEVYRGQSGAFF
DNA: TGTGCCAGCAGTGAAGTGTACAGGGGGCAAAGCGGTGCTTTCTTT

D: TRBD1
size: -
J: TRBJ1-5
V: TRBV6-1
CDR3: CASSEFTGGLQPQHF
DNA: TGTGCCAGCAGTGAATTTACAGGGGGCCTTCAGCCCCAGCATTTT

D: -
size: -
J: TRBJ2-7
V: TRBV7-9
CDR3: CASSSAYEQYF
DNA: TGTGCCAGCAGCTCCGCCTACGAGCAGTACTTC

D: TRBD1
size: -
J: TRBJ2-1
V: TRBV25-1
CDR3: CASSELIRTGSSYNEQFF
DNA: TGTGCCAGCAGTGAACTTATCCGGACAGGGAGCTCCTACAATGAGCAGTTCTTC

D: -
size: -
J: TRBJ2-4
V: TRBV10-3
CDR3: CAISESATRNIQYF
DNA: TGTGCCATCAGTGAGTCTGCGACTAGGAACATTCAGTACTTC

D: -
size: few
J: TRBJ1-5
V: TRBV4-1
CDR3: CASSQDRSNQPQHF
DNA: TGCGCCAGCAGCCAAGATCGGAGCAATCAGCCCCAGCATTTT

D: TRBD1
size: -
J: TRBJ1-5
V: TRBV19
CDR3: CASSVLNRGLSNQPQHF
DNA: TGTGCCAGTAGCGTATTAAACAGGGGTCTTAGCAATCAGCCCCAGCATTTT

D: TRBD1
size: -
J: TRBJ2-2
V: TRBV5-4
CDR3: CASSMGQGANTGELFF
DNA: TGTGCCAGCAGCATGGGACAGGGTGCGAACACCGGGGAGCTGTTTTTT

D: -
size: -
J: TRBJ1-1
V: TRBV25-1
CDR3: CASSVSKGEGNTEAFF
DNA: TGTGCCAGCAGTGTTTCTAAGGGGGAGGGGAACACTGAAGCTTTCTTT

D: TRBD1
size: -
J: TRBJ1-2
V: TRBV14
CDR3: CASSQGSTQGKQYGYTF
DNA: TGTGCCAGCAGCCAAGGTTCAACACAGGGGAAACAGTATGGCTACACCTTC

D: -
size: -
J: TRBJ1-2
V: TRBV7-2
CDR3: CASSEALGLLNYGYTF
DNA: TGTGCCAGCAGCGAAGCCCTGGGACTGTTAAACTATGGCTACACCTTC

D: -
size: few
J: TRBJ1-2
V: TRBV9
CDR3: CASSVGNRGDYGYTF
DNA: TGTGCCAGCAGCGTGGGGAATCGGGGGGACTATGGCTACACCTTC

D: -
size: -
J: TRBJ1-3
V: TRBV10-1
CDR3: CASGNRGSHSGNTIYF
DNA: TGCGCCAGCGGAAACCGGGGTTCTCACTCTGGAAACACCATATATTTT

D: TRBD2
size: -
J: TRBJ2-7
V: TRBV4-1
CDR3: CASSQDMGSGGARAGEQYF
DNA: TGCGCCAGCAGCCAAGATATGGGTAGCGGGGGGGCAAGGGCTGGCGAGCAGTACTTC

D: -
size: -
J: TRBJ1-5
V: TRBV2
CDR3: CASSEVPGNQPQHF
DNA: TGTGCCAGCAGTGAAGTTCCAGGGAATCAGCCCCAGCATTTT

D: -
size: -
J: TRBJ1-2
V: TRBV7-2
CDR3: CASSLIHGFYGYTF
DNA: TGTGCCAGCAGCTTAATTCATGGATTCTATGGCTACACCTTC

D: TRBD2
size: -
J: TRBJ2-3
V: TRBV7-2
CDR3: CASSLLPETSGVTDTQYF
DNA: TGTGCCAGCAGCTTACTTCCCGAGACTAGCGGGGTGACAGATACGCAGTATTTT